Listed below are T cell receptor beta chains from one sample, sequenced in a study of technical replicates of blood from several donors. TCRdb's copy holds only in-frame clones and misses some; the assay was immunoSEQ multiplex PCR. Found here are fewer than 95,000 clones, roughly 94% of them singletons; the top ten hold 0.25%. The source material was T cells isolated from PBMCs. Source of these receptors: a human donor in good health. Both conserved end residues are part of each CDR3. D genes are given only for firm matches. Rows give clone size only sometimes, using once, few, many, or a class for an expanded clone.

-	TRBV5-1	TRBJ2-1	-	TGCGCCAGCAGCTTAACAGCAGAGCAGTTCTTC	CASSLTAEQFF
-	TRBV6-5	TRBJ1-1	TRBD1	TGTGCCAGTGGGGACAGGGTTAACACTGAAGCTTTCTTT	CASGDRVNTEAFF
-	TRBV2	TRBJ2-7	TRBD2	TGTGCCAGCAGGGTGGGACTAGCGGGAGGTGAATCCTACGAGCAGTACTTC	CASRVGLAGGESYEQYF
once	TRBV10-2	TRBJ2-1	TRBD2	TGCGCCAGGACTAGCGCCGAGGGGAGGTACAATGAGCAGTTCTTC	CARTSAEGRYNEQFF
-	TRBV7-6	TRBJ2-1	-	TGTGCCAGCAGCTTAGTTATAGCCAGTGAGCAGTTCTTC	CASSLVIASEQFF
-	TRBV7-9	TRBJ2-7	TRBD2	TGTGCCAGCAGCTTTAGCGGGATGTCCTACGAGCAGTACTTC	CASSFSGMSYEQYF
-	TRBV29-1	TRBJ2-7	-	TGCAGCGTTGAAATTCAGGGTCGGACCTACGAGCAGTACTTC	CSVEIQGRTYEQYF
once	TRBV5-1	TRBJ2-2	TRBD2	TGCGCCAGCAGCTTACTAGCGGGAGGACCCGGGGAGCTGTTTTTT	CASSLLAGGPGELFF
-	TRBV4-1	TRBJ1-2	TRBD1	TGCGCCAGCAGAAGCTTGGGGACAGGGGACTATGGCTACACCTTC	CASRSLGTGDYGYTF
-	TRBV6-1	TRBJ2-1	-	TGTGCCAGCGGTTTTTCGGGAGAGGTCAATGAGCAGTTCTTC	CASGFSGEVNEQFF
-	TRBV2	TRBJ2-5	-	TGTGCCAGCAGTAGCCGGACAGGGAGGGGAGAGACCCAGTACTTC	CASSSRTGRGETQYF
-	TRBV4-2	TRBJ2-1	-	TGTGCCAGCAGCCAAGAGGTTAGCACAAGCTCCTACAATGAGCAGTTCTTC	CASSQEVSTSSYNEQFF
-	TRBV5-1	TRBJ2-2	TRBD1	TGCGCCAGCGTCCTGGGACAGGGGGCCGGCGGGGAGCTGTTTTTT	CASVLGQGAGGELFF
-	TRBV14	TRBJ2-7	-	TGTGCCAGCAGCCACGACAGGGAACAGCGGGACTTC	CASSHDREQRDF
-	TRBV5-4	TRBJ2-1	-	TGTGCCAGCAGGCGGGACAGCCCCACAAACAGAGACAATGAGCAGTTCTTC	CASRRDSPTNRDNEQFF
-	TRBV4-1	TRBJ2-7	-	TGCGCCAGCAGCCAACTTCGCGGAGCGATCTACGAGCAGTACTTC	CASSQLRGAIYEQYF
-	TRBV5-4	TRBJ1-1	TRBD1	TGTGCCAGCAGCTTGGATAGACAGGGGAACACTGAAGCTTTCTTT	CASSLDRQGNTEAFF
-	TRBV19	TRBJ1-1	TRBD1	TGTGCCAGTGGGGACAGAGTCATGAACACTGAAGCTTTCTTT	CASGDRVMNTEAFF
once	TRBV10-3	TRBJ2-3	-	TGTGCCATAGGACTGGACCTTCACACAGATACGCAGTATTTT	CAIGLDLHTDTQYF
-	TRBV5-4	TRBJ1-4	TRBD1	TGTGCCAGCAGCTTGCTCGGGACAGGGAGTGAAAAACTGTTTTTT	CASSLLGTGSEKLFF
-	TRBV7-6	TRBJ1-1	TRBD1	TGTGCCAGCAGCTCTCCGGACAGGTCAATCGCTGAAGCTTTCTTT	CASSSPDRSIAEAFF
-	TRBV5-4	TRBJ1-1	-	TGTGCCAGCAGCTGGACGGGAACTTTGAACACTGAAGCTTTCTTT	CASSWTGTLNTEAFF
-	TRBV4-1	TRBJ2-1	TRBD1	TGCGCCAGCAGCCAAGAAGGGGGCGCTTACAATGAGCAGTTCTTC	CASSQEGGAYNEQFF
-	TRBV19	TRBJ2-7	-	TGTGCCAGTAGTATATTGAGCGGAGAGCAGTACTTC	CASSILSGEQYF
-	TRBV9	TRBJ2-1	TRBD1	TGTGCCAGCAGCGCCGGACAGGGGGGCCGGGATGAGCAGTTCTTC	CASSAGQGGRDEQFF
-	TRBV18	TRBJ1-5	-	TGTGCCAGCTCACCTTTCGACGAGGGAGGCAATCAGCCCCAGCATTTT	CASSPFDEGGNQPQHF
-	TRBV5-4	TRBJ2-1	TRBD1	TGTGCCAGCAGCTTGGGGGGACAGGGACAGGGTGAGCAGTTCTTC	CASSLGGQGQGEQFF
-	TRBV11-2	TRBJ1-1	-	TGTGCCAGCAGCTTAGAAGTGAGGAACACTGAAGCTTTCTTT	CASSLEVRNTEAFF
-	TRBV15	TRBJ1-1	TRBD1	TGTGCCACCAGCAGAAACGACAGGGGGCTAAAAGGGAACACTGAAGCTTTCTTT	CATSRNDRGLKGNTEAFF
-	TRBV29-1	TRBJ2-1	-	TGCAGCGTTCCCCCCGGCGGATACAATGAGCAGTTCTTC	CSVPPGGYNEQFF
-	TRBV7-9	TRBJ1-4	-	TGTGCCAGCAGCTTCCCACGAAGGGGAACTAATGAAAAACTGTTTTTT	CASSFPRRGTNEKLFF
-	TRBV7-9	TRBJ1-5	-	TGTGCCAGCAGCGACTCTAACCCTCGGCCCCAGCATTTT	CASSDSNPRPQHF
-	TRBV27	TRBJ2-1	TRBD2	TGTGCCAGCAGTTTGTCGGCGGGGGGTGCGGGTGAGCAGTTCTTC	CASSLSAGGAGEQFF
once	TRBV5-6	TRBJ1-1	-	TGTGCCAGCAGCTTGGAGCCGAACACTGAAGCTTTCTTT	CASSLEPNTEAFF
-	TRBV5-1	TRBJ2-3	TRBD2	TGCGCCAGCAGCTCCCGGGGGGTTGCCCCAGATACGCAGTATTTT	CASSSRGVAPDTQYF
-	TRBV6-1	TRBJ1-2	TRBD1	TGTGCCAGCAGTCAGACAGGGAACGGGGCTGGCTACACCTTC	CASSQTGNGAGYTF
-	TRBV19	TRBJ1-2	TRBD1	TGTGCCAGTAGGATCCGGGACAGGGTCATAAACTATGGCTACACCTTC	CASRIRDRVINYGYTF
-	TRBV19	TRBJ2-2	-	TGTGCCAGTAGTATCGTCGCGGGGCTGGCCGGGGAGCTGTTTTTT	CASSIVAGLAGELFF
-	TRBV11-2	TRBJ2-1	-	TGTGCCAGCAGCTTAGTACTAGGCGGAATCAATGAGCAGTTCTTC	CASSLVLGGINEQFF
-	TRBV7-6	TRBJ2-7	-	TGTGCCAGCAGCCCGAGGGGGTCCTACGAGCAGTACTTC	CASSPRGSYEQYF
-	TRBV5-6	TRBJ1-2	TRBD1	TGTGCCAGCAGCTTTGGACAGGGTATCGATGGCTACACCTTC	CASSFGQGIDGYTF
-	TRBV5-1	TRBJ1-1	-	TGCGCCAGCAGCTTGGTGACAGGGAACACTGAAGCTTTCTTT	CASSLVTGNTEAFF
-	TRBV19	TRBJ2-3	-	TGTGCCAGTAGTATAATTTTAGCGGGCACAGATACGCAGTATTTT	CASSIILAGTDTQYF
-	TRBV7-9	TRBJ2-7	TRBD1	TGTGCCAGCAGCTTTGTGACAGGGGGTTCCTACGAGCAGTACTTC	CASSFVTGGSYEQYF
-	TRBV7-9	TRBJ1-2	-	TGTGCCAGCAGCTTTGAGGAAGTCGGTGGCTATGGCTACACCTTC	CASSFEEVGGYGYTF
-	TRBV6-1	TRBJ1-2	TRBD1	TGTGCCAGCAGTAAGACAGGGGGGGGCTATGGCTACACCTTC	CASSKTGGGYGYTF
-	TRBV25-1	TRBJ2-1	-	TGTGCCAGCAGTGAATATCTACCAGCCAACTCGACTAATGAGCAGTTCTTC	CASSEYLPANSTNEQFF
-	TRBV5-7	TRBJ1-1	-	TGTGCCAGCAGCTTCCGGGACATTAACACTGAAGCTTTCTTT	CASSFRDINTEAFF
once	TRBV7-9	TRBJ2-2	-	TGTGCCAGCAGCCGGCCGCTAGCGCTGAACACCGGGGAGCTGTTTTTT	CASSRPLALNTGELFF
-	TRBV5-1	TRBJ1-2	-	TGCGCCAGCAGCTTTTCCACGGAGGGCTACACCTTC	CASSFSTEGYTF
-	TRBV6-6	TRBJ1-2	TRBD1	TGTGCCAGCCTCCCCGGGACAGGTGATGGCTACACCTTC	CASLPGTGDGYTF
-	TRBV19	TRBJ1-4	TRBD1	TGTGCCAGTAGTATCAGCGGACAGGGTAATGAAAAACTGTTTTTT	CASSISGQGNEKLFF
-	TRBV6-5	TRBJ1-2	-	TGTGCCAGCAGTCTCCCCGGGACAAACTATGGCTACACCTTC	CASSLPGTNYGYTF
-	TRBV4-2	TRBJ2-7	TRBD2	TGTGCCAGCAGCCAAGAGTTGATTGGTAGCGGGGACGAGCAGTACTTC	CASSQELIGSGDEQYF
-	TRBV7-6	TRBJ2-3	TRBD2	TGTGCCAGCAGTCCCCGGACTAGCGGGAGTGCGGATACGCAGTATTTT	CASSPRTSGSADTQYF
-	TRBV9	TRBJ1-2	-	TGTGCCAGCAGCGCTACTACAGGTGGAGGCTACACCTTC	CASSATTGGGYTF
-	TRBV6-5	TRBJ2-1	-	TGTGCCAGCAGTTACTCGGGGGCGGGGGTGGCTGAGCAGTTCTTC	CASSYSGAGVAEQFF
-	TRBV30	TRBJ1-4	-	TGTGCCTGGGGACAGTATAATGAAAAACTGTTTTTT	CAWGQYNEKLFF
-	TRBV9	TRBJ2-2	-	TGTGCCAGCAGCTCAGCTAGCGTCCTCGGCCCCGGGGAGCTGTTTTTT	CASSSASVLGPGELFF
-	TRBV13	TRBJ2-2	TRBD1	TGTGCCAGCAGCTACAGTCCGGGACAGCTAACCGGGGAGCTGTTTTTT	CASSYSPGQLTGELFF